One T cell receptor beta chain is described in this entry. These data belong to a study of shared clonotypes between healthy human individuals. Germline-derived CDR1 and CDR2 are WNHNN and SYGVQD (reference sequence). This CDR3 has 15 amino acids. Trimming shortened V by 7 bases and J by 1 base, and 16 bases separated the two germline ends. A deep-level run was used for the assay. In the source study's methods: ImmunoSEQ yielded junction-only sequences lacking quality scores, so filtering differed. Libraries were prepared by immunoSEQ multiplex PCR; TCRdb keeps only in-frame clonotypes and omits some of them. V and J calls and clone size are copied from that table; D and trimming were computed from the DNA. The repertoire consists of over a million clones, with approximately 96% occurring once and the leading ten covering over 1%.

The rearrangement joins TRBV10-1 to TRBJ1-1; tentative D call: TRBD1 (5 bases). The TCR was taken from a man aged 25-45 years in good health. Sequencing was performed on naive CD4+ T cells sorted from blood. Sample subset: CD45RA+ positively selected. CDR3 sequence (DNA): TGCGCCAGCAAGGGGTCGCGGGGGACGAACACTGAAGCTTTCTTT. This gives the protein CASKGSRGTNTEAFF.